This note documents a single TCR beta chain sequence. TCRdb's copy holds only in-frame clones and misses some; the assay was immunoSEQ multiplex PCR. This sample has roughly 70,000 clones, with 75% to 95% found just once. This sample was included in a study of blood T cell repertoires in COVID-19. Study-level background: T cells, B-cell-depleted T cells, or PBMCs supplied cDNA or gDNA.

This CDR3 spans 14 amino acids. The germline gives CDR1 GTSNPN, CDR2 SVGIG (reference sequence). Trimming took 5 bases from V and 2 from J; bases not matched to a gene: 4. This TCR was sampled from a human donor with active COVID-19. The donor label of this sample is uncertain. The rearrangement joins TRBV30 to TRBJ1-5; TRBD1 matches 9 bases. Sequencing was done on a sample of peripheral blood. CDR3 sequence: CAWDRDRGNQPQHF. The CDR3 nucleotides are TGTGCCTGGGACCGGGACAGGGGCAATCAGCCCCAGCATTTT.